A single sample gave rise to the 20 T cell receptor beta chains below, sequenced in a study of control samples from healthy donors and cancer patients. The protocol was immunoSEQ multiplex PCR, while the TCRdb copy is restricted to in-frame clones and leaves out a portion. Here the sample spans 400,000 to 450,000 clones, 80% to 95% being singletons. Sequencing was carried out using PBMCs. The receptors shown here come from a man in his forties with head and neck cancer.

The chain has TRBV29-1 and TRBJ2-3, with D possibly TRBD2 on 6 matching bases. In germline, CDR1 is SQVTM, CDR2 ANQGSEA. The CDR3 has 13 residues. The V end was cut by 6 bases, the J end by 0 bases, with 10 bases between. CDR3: CSVGGSSTDTQYF. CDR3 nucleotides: TGCAGCGTGGGAGGCAGTAGCACAGATACGCAGTATTTT.

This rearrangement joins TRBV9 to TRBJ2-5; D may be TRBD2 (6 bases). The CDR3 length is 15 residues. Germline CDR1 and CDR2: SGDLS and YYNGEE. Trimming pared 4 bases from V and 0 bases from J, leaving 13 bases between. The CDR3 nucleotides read TGTGCCAGCAGCCCAGGGCGGGGCAACCAAGAGACCCAGTACTTC. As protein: CASSPGRGNQETQYF.

CDR3 in amino acids: CASSINSLYEQYF. CDR3 bases: TGTGCCAGTAGTATAAACAGTCTCTACGAGCAGTACTTC. This chain joins TRBV19 and TRBJ2-7; D ambiguous. The germline V and J ends were trimmed by 2 bases and 3 bases, with 8 bases remaining between them. The germline V gene encodes CDR1 LNHDA and CDR2 SQIVND (reference sequence). The CDR3 contains 13 residues.

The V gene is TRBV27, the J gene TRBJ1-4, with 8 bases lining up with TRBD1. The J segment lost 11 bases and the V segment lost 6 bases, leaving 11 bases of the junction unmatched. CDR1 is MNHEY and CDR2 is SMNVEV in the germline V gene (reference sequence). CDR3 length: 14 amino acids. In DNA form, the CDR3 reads TGTGCCAGCAGGCCGGACAGGGTGATGGGGAAACTGTTTTTT. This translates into CASRPDRVMGKLFF.

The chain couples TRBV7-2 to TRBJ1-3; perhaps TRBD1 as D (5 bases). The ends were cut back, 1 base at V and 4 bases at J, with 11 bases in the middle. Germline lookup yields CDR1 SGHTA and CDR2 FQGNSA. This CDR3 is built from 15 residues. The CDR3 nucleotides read TGTGCCAGCAGCTTAGGGGGGTTACGCGGAAACACCATATATTTT. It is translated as CASSLGGLRGNTIYF.

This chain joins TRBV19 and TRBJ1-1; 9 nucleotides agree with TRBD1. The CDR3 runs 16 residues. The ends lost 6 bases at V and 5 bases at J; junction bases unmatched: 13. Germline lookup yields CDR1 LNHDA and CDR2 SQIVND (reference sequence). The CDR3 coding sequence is TGTGCCAGTAGGAGGACGGGACAGGGCCGGGGTACTGAAGCTTTCTTT. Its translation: CASRRTGQGRGTEAFF.

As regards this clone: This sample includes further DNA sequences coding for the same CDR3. CDR3 loop: CASSLQGATNEKLFF. Written as DNA, the CDR3 is TGCGCCAGCAGCTTACAGGGGGCAACTAATGAAAAACTGTTTTTT. The gene calls are TRBV5-1 and TRBJ1-4; 8 bases match TRBD1. CDR3 length equals 15 residues. V lost 2 bases and J lost 0; bases outside the gene matches: 0. Germline CDR1 is SGHRS and CDR2 is YFSETQ.

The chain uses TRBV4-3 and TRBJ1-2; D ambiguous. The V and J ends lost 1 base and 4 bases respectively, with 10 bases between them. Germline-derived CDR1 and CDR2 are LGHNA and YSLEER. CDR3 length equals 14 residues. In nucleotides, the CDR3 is TGCGCCAGCAGCCAAGGCAGTGCTATCTATGGCTACACCTTC. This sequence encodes CASSQGSAIYGYTF.

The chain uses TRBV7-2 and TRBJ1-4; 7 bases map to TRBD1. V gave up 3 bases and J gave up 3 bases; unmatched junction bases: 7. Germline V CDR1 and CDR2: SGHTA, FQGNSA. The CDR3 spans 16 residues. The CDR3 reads CASSLNTGAANEKLFF. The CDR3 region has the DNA TGTGCCAGCAGCTTGAATACAGGGGCGGCTAATGAAAAACTGTTTTTT.

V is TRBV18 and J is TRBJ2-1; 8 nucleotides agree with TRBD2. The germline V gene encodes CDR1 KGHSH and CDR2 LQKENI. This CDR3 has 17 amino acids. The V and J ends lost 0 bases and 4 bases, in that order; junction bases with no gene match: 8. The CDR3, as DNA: TGTGCCAGCTCACCACCGAATAGACTAGCGACGTACAATGAGCAGTTCTTC. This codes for CASSPPNRLATYNEQFF.

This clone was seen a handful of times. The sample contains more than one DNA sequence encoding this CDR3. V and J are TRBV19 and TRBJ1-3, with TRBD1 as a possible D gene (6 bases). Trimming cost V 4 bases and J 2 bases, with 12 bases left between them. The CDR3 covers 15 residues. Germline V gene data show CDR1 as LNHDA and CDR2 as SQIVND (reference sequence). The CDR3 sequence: CASSTQTGTGNTIYF. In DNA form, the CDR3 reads TGTGCCAGTAGTACTCAAACAGGGACTGGAAACACCATATATTTT.

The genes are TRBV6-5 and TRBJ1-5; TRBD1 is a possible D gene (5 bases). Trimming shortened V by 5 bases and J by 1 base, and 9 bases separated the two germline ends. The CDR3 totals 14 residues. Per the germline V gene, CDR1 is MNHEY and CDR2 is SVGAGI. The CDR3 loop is CASSTRASNQPQHF. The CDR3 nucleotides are TGTGCCAGCAGTACCAGGGCAAGCAATCAGCCCCAGCATTTT.

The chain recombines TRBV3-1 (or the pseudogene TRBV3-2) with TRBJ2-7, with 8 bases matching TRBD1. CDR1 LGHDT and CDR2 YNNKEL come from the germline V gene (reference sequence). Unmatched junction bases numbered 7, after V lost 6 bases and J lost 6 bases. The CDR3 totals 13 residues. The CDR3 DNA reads TGTGCCAGCAGGGGGACAGGCCGCGGCGAGCAGTACTTC. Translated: CASRGTGRGEQYF.

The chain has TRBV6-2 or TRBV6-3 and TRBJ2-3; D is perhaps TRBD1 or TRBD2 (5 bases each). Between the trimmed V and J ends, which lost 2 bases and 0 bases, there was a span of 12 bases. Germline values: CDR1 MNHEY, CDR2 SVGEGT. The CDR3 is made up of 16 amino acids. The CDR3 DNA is TGTGCCAGCAGTTACCCGAGGGGCCTTAGCACAGATACGCAGTATTTT. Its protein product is CASSYPRGLSTDTQYF.

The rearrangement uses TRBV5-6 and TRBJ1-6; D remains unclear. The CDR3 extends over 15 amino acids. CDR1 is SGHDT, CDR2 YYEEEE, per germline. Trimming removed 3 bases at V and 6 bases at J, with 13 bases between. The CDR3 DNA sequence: TGTGCCAGCAGCTCGGCTCCGGGATTTAATTCACCCCTCCACTTT. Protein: CASSSAPGFNSPLHF.

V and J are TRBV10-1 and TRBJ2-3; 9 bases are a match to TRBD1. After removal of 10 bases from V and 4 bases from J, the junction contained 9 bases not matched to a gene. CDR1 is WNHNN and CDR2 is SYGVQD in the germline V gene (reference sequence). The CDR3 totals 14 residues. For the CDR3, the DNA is TGCGCCACAAGCACAGGGGGCGCATCAGATACGCAGTATTTT. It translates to CATSTGGASDTQYF.

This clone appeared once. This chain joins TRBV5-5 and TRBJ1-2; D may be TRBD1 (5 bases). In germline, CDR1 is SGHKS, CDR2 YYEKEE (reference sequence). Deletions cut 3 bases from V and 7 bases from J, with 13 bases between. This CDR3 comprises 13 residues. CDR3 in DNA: TGTGCCAGCAGCTCCGCGGGGGTGTCTGGCTACACCTTC. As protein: CASSSAGVSGYTF. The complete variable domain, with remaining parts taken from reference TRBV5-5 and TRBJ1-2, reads DAGVTQSPTHLIKTRGQQVTLRCSPISGHKSVSWYQQVLGQGPQFIFQYYEKEERGRGNFPDRFSARQFPNYSSELNVNALLLGDSALYLCASSSAGVSGYTFGSGTRLTVV.

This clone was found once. The CDR3 DNA reads TGTGCCAGCAGCTTGGAGCTAGTGGGAGCGGGGGTCTCCGGGGAGCTGTTTTTT. Translation: CASSLELVGAGVSGELFF. The rearrangement links TRBV5-4 to TRBJ2-2; 8 nucleotides agree with TRBD2. CDR3 length equals 18 residues. V was pared by 0 bases and J by 6 bases, with 13 bases of the junction left unmatched. The germline V gene has CDR1 SGHNT and CDR2 YYREEE (reference sequence).

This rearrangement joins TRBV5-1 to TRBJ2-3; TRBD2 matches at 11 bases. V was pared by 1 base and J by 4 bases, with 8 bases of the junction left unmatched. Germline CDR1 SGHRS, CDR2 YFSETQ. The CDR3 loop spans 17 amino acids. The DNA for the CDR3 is TGCGCCAGCAGCTTGAAGACTAGCGGGACGCGCCCAGATACGCAGTATTTT. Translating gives CASSLKTSGTRPDTQYF.

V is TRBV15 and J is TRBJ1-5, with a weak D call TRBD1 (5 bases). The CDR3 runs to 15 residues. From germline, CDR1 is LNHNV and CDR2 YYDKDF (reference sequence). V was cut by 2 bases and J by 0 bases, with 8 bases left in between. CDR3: CATSRRQYSNQPQHF. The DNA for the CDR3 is TGTGCCACCAGCAGAAGACAGTATAGCAATCAGCCCCAGCATTTT.